The subject of this entry is one T cell receptor beta chain. Its specificity is not known. Data came from immunoSEQ multiplex PCR; TCRdb stores just in-frame clones and leaves some out. The table has tens of thousands of clones, approximately 92% seen once. This entry is derived from a study of chemoradiotherapy in HPV16-positive cancers. Across the study: Functional T-cell assays on a couple of HPV16-positive patients' cells defined candidate HPV-specific clones and common TCR motifs. Study results and caveats: HPV-specific T cells were functionally defined from only a couple of HPV16-positive patients.

Trimming cost V 3 bases and J 3 bases, with 15 bases left between them. Germline CDR1 reads KGHSH; CDR2 reads LQKENI. The CDR3 is 15 residues long. The chain combines TRBV18 with TRBJ2-7, with D perhaps matching TRBD2 (7 bases). The TCR originated in a human donor with HPV-associated anogenital cancer. The sequencing used blood, collected from a patient who underwent chemoradiotherapy. This chain's CDR3 is CASSPPGGHLYEQYF. The CDR3 DNA reads as TGTGCCAGCTCACCCCCGGGGGGACACCTCTACGAGCAGTACTTC.